This TCR beta chain was documented in a study of blood T cell repertoires in COVID-19. Study-wide context: T cells, B-cell-depleted T cells, or PBMCs provided the cDNA or gDNA that served as material.

This clone is a singleton in its sample. Trimming cost V 4 bases and J 6 bases, with 3 bases left between them. The CDR3 extends over 11 amino acids. CDR1 and CDR2 from the germline V gene are MNHNY and SVGAGI (reference sequence). In the original processing: Amplification of reference gene primers provided the estimated nucleated cell counts. Clones were read by immunoSEQ multiplex PCR, and TCRdb kept only the in-frame ones, dropping some. The V and J calls and clone size come from that table; D and trimming were worked out from the DNA. The repertoire holds about 160,000 clones, with just under 90% as singletons.

What was sequenced was peripheral blood. The chain is built from TRBV6-6 and TRBJ2-2, with unresolved D. This receptor was obtained from a woman in her 70s with COVID-19, enrolled during active disease. The CDR3 DNA reads as TGTGCCAGCAGTTTAGCCGGGGAGCTGTTTTTT. Protein: CASSLAGELFF.